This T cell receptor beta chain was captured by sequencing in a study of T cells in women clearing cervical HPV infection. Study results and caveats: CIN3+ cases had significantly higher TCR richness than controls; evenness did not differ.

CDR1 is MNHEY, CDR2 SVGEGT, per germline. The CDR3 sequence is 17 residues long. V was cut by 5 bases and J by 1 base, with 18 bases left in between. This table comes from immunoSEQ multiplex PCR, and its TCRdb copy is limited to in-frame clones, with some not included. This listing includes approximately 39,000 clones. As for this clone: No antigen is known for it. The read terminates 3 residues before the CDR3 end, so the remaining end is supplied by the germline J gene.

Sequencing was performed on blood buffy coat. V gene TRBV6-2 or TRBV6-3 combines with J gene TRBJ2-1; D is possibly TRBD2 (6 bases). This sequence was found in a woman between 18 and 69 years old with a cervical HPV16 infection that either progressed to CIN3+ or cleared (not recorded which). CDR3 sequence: CASSPPRDLRSYNEQFF. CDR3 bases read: TGTGCCAGCAGTCCCCCCCGGGACTTACGGTCCTACAATGAG.